This T cell receptor (beta chain) emerged from a study of cytomegalovirus exposure and HLA in healthy donors. Primers for the PCR totalled 60 Vbeta and 13 Jbeta. TCRdb's copy holds only in-frame clones and misses some; the assay was immunoSEQ multiplex PCR. Here the sample spans 180,000 or so clones, roughly three quarters being singletons. Findings of the study overall: Productive rates of about 87% or about 30% were seen for most TCR beta V segments in an earlier analysis. Later analysis found that TCR beta chains associated with HLA were more clonally expanded than other, equally common chains.

This CDR3 comprises 14 residues. V shed 4 bases, J shed 6 bases, and the junction held 5 bases outside the gene matches. From germline, CDR1 is MNHEY and CDR2 SVGAGI. This clone was seen once. Its target is not known. This clonotype originated in a woman in her 30s in good health and CMV-seropositive. Sample: PBMCs. The chain is built from TRBV6-5 and TRBJ1-5; 8 bases fit TRBD1. The CDR3 sequence is CASSSDRGRQPQHF. DNA for the CDR3: TGTGCCAGCAGTTCCGACAGGGGTCGTCAGCCCCAGCATTTT.